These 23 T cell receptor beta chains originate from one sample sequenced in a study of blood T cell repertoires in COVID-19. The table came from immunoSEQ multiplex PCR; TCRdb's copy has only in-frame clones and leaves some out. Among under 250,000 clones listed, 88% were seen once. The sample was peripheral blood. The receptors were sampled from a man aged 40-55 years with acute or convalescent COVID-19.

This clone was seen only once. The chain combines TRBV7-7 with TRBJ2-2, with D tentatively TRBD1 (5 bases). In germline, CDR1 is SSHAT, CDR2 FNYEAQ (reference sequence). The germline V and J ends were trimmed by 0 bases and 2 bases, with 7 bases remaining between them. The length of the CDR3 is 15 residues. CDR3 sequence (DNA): TGTGCCAGCAGCTTAGCGGGGCTCAACACCGGGGAGCTGTTTTTT. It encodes CASSLAGLNTGELFF.

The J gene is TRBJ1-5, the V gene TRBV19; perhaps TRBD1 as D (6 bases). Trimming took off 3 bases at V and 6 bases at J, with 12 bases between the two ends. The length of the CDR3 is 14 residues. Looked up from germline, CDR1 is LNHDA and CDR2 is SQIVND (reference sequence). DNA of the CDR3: TGTGCCAGTAGTATCGGGGGGCTGAGTCAGCCCCAGCATTTT. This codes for CASSIGGLSQPQHF.

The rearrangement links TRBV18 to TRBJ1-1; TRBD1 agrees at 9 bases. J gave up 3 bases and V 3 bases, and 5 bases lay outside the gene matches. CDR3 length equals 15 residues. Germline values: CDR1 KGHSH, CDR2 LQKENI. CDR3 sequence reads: CASSPEQGADTEAFF. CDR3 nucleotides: TGTGCCAGCTCACCGGAACAGGGGGCAGACACTGAAGCTTTCTTT.

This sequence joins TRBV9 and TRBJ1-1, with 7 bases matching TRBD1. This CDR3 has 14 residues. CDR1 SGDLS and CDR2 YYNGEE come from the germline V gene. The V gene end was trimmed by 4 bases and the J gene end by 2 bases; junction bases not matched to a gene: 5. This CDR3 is CASSPGTANTEAFF. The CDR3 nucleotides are TGTGCCAGCAGCCCGGGGACAGCTAACACTGAAGCTTTCTTT.

The CDR3 loop is CASSPLKNFVSDTQYF. The CDR3 bases are TGTGCCAGCTCACCACTAAAAAATTTTGTGTCAGATACGCAGTATTTT. This sequence joins TRBV18 and TRBJ2-3; D not resolved. The CDR3 sequence is 16 residues long. V shed 1 base and J shed 4 bases, with 15 bases lying between them. The germline V gene has CDR1 KGHSH and CDR2 LQKENI. Variable domain in full (rest from reference TRBV18 and TRBJ2-3): NAGVMQNPRHLVRRRGQEARLRCSPMKGHSHVYWYRQLPEEGLKFMVYLQKENIIDESGMPKERFSAEFPKEGPSILRIQQVVRGDSAAYFCASSPLKNFVSDTQYFGPGTRLTVL.

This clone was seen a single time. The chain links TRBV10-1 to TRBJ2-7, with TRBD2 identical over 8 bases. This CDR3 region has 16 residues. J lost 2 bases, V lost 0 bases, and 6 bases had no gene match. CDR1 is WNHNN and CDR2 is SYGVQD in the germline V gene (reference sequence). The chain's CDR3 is CASSESSGGLAYEQYF. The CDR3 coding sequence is TGCGCCAGCAGTGAGTCGAGCGGGGGCCTCGCCTACGAGCAGTACTTC.

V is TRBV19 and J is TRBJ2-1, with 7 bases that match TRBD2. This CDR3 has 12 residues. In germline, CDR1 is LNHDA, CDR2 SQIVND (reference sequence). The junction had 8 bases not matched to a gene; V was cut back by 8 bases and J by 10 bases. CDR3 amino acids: CASAAGVREQFF. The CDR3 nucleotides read TGTGCCAGTGCGGCGGGGGTAAGAGAGCAGTTCTTC.

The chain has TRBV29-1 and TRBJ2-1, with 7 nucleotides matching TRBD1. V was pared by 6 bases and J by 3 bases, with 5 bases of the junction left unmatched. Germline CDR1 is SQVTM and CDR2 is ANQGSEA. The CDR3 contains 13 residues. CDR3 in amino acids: CSVNHRGYNEQFF. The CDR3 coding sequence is TGCAGCGTGAATCACAGGGGCTACAATGAGCAGTTCTTC.

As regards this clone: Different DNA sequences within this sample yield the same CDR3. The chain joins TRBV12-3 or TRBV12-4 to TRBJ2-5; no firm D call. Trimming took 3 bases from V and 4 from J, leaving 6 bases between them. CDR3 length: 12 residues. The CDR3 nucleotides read TGTGCCAGCAGTTTTACTGGAGAGACCCAGTACTTC. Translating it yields CASSFTGETQYF.

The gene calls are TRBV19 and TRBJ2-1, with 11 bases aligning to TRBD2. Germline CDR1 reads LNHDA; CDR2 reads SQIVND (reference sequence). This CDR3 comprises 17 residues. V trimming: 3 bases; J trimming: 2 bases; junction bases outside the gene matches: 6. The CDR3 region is CASSIHGTSGPYNEQFF. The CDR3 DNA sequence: TGTGCCAGTAGTATCCATGGGACTAGCGGACCCTACAATGAGCAGTTCTTC.

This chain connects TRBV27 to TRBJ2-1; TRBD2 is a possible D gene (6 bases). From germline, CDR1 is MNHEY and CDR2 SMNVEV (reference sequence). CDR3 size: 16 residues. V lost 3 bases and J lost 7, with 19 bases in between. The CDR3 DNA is TGTGCCAGCAGTTTGGAGGGTAGCGATCCACCGAATGAGCAGTTCTTC. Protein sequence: CASSLEGSDPPNEQFF.

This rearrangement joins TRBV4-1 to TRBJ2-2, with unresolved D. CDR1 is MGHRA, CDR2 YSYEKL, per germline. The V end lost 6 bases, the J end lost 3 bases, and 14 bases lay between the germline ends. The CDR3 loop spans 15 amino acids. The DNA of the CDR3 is TGCGCCAGCAGGCCAGGAACGGTATACACCGGGGAGCTGTTTTTT. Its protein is CASRPGTVYTGELFF.

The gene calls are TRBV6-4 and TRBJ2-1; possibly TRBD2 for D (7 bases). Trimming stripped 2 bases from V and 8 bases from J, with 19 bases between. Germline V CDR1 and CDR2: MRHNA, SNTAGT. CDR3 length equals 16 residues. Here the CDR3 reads CASSDPGGARGDEQFF. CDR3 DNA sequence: TGTGCCAGCAGTGACCCGGGGGGCGCAAGGGGGGATGAGCAGTTCTTC.

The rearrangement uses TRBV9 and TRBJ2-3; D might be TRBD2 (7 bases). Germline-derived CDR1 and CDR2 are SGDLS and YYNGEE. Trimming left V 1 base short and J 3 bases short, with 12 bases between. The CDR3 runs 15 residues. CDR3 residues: CASSVRGARTDTQYF. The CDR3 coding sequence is TGTGCCAGCAGCGTACGGGGGGCCCGGACAGATACGCAGTATTTT.

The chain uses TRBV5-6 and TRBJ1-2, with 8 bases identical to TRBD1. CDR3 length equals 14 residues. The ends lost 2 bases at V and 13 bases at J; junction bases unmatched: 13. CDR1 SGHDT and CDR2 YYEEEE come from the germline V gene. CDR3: CASSLGTGTGSLTF. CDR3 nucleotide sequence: TGTGCCAGCAGCTTAGGGACCGGGACAGGTAGCCTCACCTTC.

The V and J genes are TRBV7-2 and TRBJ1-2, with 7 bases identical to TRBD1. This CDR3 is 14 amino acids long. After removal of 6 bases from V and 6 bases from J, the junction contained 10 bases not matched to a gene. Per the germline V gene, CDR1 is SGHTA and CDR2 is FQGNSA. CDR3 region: CASRLQGRLNGYTF. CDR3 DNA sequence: TGTGCCAGCAGATTACAGGGGAGATTAAATGGCTACACCTTC.

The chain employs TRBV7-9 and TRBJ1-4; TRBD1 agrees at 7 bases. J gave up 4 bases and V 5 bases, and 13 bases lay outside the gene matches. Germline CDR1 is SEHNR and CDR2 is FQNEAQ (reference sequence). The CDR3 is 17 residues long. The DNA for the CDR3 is TGTGCCAGCAGCCCCGTCTATAGGGGGCGTATTAATGAAAAACTGTTTTTT. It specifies CASSPVYRGRINEKLFF.

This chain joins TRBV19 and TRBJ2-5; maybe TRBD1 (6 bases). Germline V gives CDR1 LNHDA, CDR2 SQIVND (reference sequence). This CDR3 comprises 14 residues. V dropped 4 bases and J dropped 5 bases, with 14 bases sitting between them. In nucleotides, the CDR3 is TGTGCCAGTAGTACTACAGGGTACGGGGAGACCCAGTACTTC. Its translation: CASSTTGYGETQYF.

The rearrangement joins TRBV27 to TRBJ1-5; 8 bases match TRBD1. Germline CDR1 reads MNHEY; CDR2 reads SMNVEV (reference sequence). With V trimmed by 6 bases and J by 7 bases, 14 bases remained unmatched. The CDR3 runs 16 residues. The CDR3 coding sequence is TGTGCCAGCAGCCCAAGGGGGGGGACAGGCAGACAGCCCCAGCATTTT. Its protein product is CASSPRGGTGRQPQHF.

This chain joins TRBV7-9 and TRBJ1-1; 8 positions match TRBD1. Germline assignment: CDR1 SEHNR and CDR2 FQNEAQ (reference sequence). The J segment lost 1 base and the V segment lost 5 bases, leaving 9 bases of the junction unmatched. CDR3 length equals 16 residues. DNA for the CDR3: TGTGCCAGCAGCGCCAGCGTCGGGACAGGGAACACTGAAGCTTTCTTT. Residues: CASSASVGTGNTEAFF. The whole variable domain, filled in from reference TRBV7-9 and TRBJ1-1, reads DTGVSQNPRHKITKRGQNVTFRCDPISEHNRLYWYRQTLGQGPEFLTYFQNEAQLEKSRLLSDRFSAERPKGSFSTLEIQRTEQGDSAMYLCASSASVGTGNTEAFFGQGTRLTVV.

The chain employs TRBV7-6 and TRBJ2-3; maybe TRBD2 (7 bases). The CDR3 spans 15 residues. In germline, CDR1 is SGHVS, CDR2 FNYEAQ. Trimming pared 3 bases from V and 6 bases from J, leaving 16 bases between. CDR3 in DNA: TGTGCCAGCAGCTTCGGGTGGGGGGGGCCCGATACGCAGTATTTT. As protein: CASSFGWGGPDTQYF.

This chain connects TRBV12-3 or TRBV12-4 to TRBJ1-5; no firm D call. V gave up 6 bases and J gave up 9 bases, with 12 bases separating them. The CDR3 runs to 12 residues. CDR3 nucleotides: TGTGCCAGCAGATGGGTGGAGGGGCCCCAGCATTTT. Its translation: CASRWVEGPQHF.

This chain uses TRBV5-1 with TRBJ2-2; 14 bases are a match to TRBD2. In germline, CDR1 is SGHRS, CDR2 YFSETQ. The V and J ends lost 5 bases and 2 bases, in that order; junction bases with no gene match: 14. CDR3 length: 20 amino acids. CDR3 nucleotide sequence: TGCGCCAGCAGACCCAGGACTAGCGGGAGGCTAAACTATAACACCGGGGAGCTGTTTTTT. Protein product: CASRPRTSGRLNYNTGELFF.